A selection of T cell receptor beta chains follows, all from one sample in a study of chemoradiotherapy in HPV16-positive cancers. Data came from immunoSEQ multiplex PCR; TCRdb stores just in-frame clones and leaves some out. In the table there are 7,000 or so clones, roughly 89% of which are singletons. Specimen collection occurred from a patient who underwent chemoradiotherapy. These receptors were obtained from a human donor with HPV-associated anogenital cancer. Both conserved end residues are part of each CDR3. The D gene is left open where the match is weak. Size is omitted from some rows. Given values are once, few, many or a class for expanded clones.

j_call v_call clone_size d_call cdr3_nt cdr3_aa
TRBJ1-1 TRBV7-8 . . TGTGCCAGCAGCTTAAGTAAGGGGGTGAGCACTGAAGCTTTCTTT CASSLSKGVSTEAFF
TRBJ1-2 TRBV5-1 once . TGCGCCAGCAGCTTGGCCGGTAAAGGGAACTATGGCTACACCTTC CASSLAGKGNYGYTF
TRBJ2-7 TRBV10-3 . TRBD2 TGCGCCTGCGGGGGGCTGTACGAGCAGTACTTC CACGGLYEQYF
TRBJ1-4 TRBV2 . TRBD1 TGTGCCAGCAGTGAGAACAGGGGTTCAGATGAAAAACTGTTTTTT CASSENRGSDEKLFF
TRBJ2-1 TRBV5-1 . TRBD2 TGCGCCAGCAGCTCGCTCGGAAGCGGGAGTCTGAATGAGCAGTTCTTC CASSSLGSGSLNEQFF
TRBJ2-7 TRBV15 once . TGTGCCACCAGCAGAGATTTGTCAGGTCCTTCCTACGAGCAGTACTTC CATSRDLSGPSYEQYF
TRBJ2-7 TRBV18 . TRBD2 TGTGCCAGCTCACCGAATCGGGGGGGCCTTTCCTACGAGCAGTACTTC CASSPNRGGLSYEQYF
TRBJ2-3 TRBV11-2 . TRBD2 TGTGCCAGCAGCTTAGGTCTAGCGGGGATTCTCACAGATACGCAGTATTTT CASSLGLAGILTDTQYF
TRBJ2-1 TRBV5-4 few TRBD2 TGTGCCAGCAGCTTGGCGGGACTAGGGACCTACAATGAGCAGTTCTTC CASSLAGLGTYNEQFF
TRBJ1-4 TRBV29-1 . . TGCAGCGTTGAAAAAGAAGGCCTAACCCTTTTT CSVEKEGLTLF
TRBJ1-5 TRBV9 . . TGTGCCAGCAGCGTAGCAGGTACTGGCAATCAGCCCCAGCATTTT CASSVAGTGNQPQHF
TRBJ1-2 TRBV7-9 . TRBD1 TGTGCCAGCAGCCCCCCGGGGACAGCCGAGTTTGACACCTTC CASSPPGTAEFDTF
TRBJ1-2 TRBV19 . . TGTGCCAGTAGAGTAGCAGGAGCTAACTATGGCTACACCTTC CASRVAGANYGYTF
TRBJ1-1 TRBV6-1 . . TGTGCCAGTAAGAGGGGGATCAACACTGAAGCTTTCTTT CASKRGINTEAFF
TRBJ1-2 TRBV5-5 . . TGTGCCAGCAGCTTGGCGGGGAACTATGGCTACACCTTC CASSLAGNYGYTF
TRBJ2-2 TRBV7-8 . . TGTGCCAGCAGCTTAGCGCCGGGCCCCGGGGAGCTGTTTTTT CASSLAPGPGELFF
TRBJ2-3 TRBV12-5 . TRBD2 TGTGCTAGTGGTTTGATGGAAGCGGGAACGCAGTATTTT CASGLMEAGTQYF
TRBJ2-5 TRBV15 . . TGTGCCACCAGCAGCCGGGACGCTGAGGAGACCCAGTACTTC CATSSRDAEETQYF
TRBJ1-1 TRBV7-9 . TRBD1 TGTGCCAGCAGCTTTCCGACAGGGGTGGGCACTGAAGCTTTCTTT CASSFPTGVGTEAFF
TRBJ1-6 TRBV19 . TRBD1 TGTGCCAGTAGTATAGTTCAGGGGGCCGACCGTTCACCCCTCCACTTT CASSIVQGADRSPLHF
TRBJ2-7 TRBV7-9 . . TGTGCCAGCAGCTTAGAAGGGGGTGGGTACGAGCAGTACTTC CASSLEGGGYEQYF
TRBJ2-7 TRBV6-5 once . TGTGCCAGCAGGGACAGAGTATCCTACGAGCAGTACTTC CASRDRVSYEQYF
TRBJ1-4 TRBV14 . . TGTGCCAGCAGCCAAGGTGGCTTGGGTGAAAAACTGTTTTTT CASSQGGLGEKLFF
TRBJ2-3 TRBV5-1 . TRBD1 TGCGCCAGCAGCCCGGGGACAGGGGTGGCAGATACGCAGTATTTT CASSPGTGVADTQYF
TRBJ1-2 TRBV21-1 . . TGTGCCAGCAGCATACCTACCGGTGGGACAGTTTTTGGCTACACCTTC CASSIPTGGTVFGYTF
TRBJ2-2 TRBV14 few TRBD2 TGTGCCAGCAGCCAAGAGGTGGGACTAACTACCGGGGAGCTGTTTTTT CASSQEVGLTTGELFF
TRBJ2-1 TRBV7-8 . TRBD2 TGTGCCAGCAGGACTAGCGAGTACAATGAGCAGTTCTTC CASRTSEYNEQFF
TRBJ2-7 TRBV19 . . TGTGCCAGTAGTATCGGGCGCTACGAGCAGTACTTC CASSIGRYEQYF
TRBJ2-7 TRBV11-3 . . TGTGCCAGCAGCTTACAGGGATCCTACGAGCAGTACTTC CASSLQGSYEQYF
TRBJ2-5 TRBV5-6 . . TGTGCCAGCAGCTTTACAGGGACTGAGACCCAGTACTTC CASSFTGTETQYF
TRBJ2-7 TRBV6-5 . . TGTGCCAGCAGTTACCGGGGAACCTACGAGCAGTACTTC CASSYRGTYEQYF
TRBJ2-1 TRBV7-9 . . TGTGCCAGCAGCGCCGGATATGGACATATTGAGCAGTTCTTC CASSAGYGHIEQFF
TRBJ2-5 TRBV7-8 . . TGTGCCAGCAGCTTAGAACTCCAAGAGACCCAGTACTTC CASSLELQETQYF
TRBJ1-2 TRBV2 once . TGTGCCAGCAGAGAGTTCACAGAAAACTATGGCTACACCTTC CASREFTENYGYTF
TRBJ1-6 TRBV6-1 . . TGTGCCAGCACCCGGACGAGGGGCGATAATTCACCCCTCCACTTT CASTRTRGDNSPLHF
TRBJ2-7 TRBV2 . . TGTGCCAGCAGTGAACTGGCGGGGGCCTCAAGCTCCTACGAGCAGTACTTC CASSELAGASSSYEQYF
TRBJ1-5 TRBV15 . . TGTGCCACCAGCAGAGATAGGCGGCCCCAGCATTTT CATSRDRRPQHF
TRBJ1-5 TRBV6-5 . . TGTGCCAGCAGCCAGGACAGACCTAGCAATCAGCCCCAGCATTTT CASSQDRPSNQPQHF
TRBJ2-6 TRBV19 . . TGTGCCAGTACCCCCGCGAGCTCTGGGGCCAACGTCCTGACTTTC CASTPASSGANVLTF
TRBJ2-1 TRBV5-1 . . TGCGCCAGCAGCCCACAGGGCCGGTACAATGAGCAGTTCTTC CASSPQGRYNEQFF
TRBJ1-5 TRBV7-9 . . TGTGCCAGCAGCTTAGATAGGTCAGGGGGCAATCAGCCCCAGCATTTT CASSLDRSGGNQPQHF
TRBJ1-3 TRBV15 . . TGTGCCACCAGCAGAGATAAGGGCTCTGGAAACACCATATATTTT CATSRDKGSGNTIYF
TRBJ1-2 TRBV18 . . TGTGCCAGCTCACCCGGACCGAACTATGGCTACACCTTC CASSPGPNYGYTF
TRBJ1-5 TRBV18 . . TGTGCCAGCTCACCAAGTAGCAGGGAGGCGCCCCAGCATTTT CASSPSSREAPQHF